These 26 T cell receptor beta chains share one sample of origin, sequenced in a study of HIV-infected patients and healthy controls. cDNA was made from approximately 500 ng RNA using alpha and beta constant primers. Each of the alpha and beta chains got its own library through chain-specific third strand synthesis with indices. One entry per CDR3 protein, called by TCRdb with MiXCR from the 5' RACE reads. The sample has about 7,000 distinct CDR3 sequences, about 9.7% seen once; the top ten hold just over 20%. Roughly three months, about 14 weeks, into antiretroviral therapy, follow-up blood was collected. The repertoire came from unfractionated whole blood and reflected all unsorted peripheral T cells. The sequencing used blood, collected during antiretroviral therapy. These TCRs come from an adult with HIV infection.

This clonotype was detected many times. The rearrangement uses TRBV5-1 and TRBJ2-7; unclear D gene. The CDR3 loop spans 17 amino acids. V lost 1 base and J lost 0, with 17 bases in between. The germline CDR1 and CDR2 sequences are SGHRS and YFSETQ. The CDR3 DNA sequence: TGCGCCAGCAGCTTGAATATAGGTTCGACGGTCTCCTACGAGCAGTACTTC. Translated, it gives CASSLNIGSTVSYEQYF.

This clonotype was counted many times. Sequence at one end of the junction differs from germline and may be a read error. V usage is TRBV18 and J usage is TRBJ2-1; perhaps D is TRBD1 or TRBD2 (5 bases each). CDR1 and CDR2 (germline): KGHSH, LQKENI. The CDR3 covers 17 residues. CDR3: CASSPRDAYQSYNDQFF. DNA for the CDR3: TGTGCCAGCTCACCCCGGGACGCCTATCAGTCCTACAATGATCAGTTCTTC.

There are many counts of this clonotype. This chain connects TRBV28 to TRBJ1-3, with D maybe TRBD1 (6 bases). V dropped 5 bases and J dropped 2 bases, with 10 bases sitting between them. This CDR3 has 14 residues. Looked up from germline, CDR1 is MDHEN and CDR2 is SYDVKM. This CDR3 is CASSAGDTGNTIYF. Here the CDR3 DNA reads TGTGCCAGCAGTGCCGGGGACACTGGAAACACCATATATTTT.

By share, this clonotype ranks as medium-sized. CDR3 nucleotide sequence: TGTGCCAGCAGCTTAGAATGGGGGGGCACTGAAGCTTTCTTT. Protein: CASSLEWGGTEAFF. The chain has TRBV11-2 and TRBJ1-1; possible D gene TRBD1, 5 bases. V lost 0 bases and J 4 bases, leaving 9 bases between the germline ends. CDR3 length: 14 residues. Germline CDR1 and CDR2: SGHAT and FQNNGV.

This clonotype was counted ten times or more. The rearrangement uses TRBV6-6 and TRBJ1-6; 10 bases fit TRBD1. V lost 6 bases to trimming and J lost 14 bases; unmatched junction nucleotides: 7. Germline V gene data show CDR1 as MNHNY and CDR2 as SVGAGI (reference sequence). This CDR3 contains 13 residues. The CDR3 here is CASSRDRGVSLHF. In nucleotides, the CDR3 is TGTGCCAGCAGCCGGGACAGGGGTGTATCCCTCCACTTT.

The rearrangement uses TRBV7-2 and TRBJ2-5; TRBD1 matches 7 bases. Germline-derived CDR1 and CDR2 are SGHTA and FQGNSA. The CDR3 consists of 15 residues. V lost 3 bases, J lost 4 bases, and 8 bases stayed unmatched. CDR3 in amino acids: CASSLYRDRAETQYF. As DNA, the CDR3 is TGTGCCAGCAGCTTGTATAGAGACAGGGCAGAGACCCAGTACTTC.

This clonotype was seen more than once but under ten times. V and J are TRBV6-2 or TRBV6-3 and TRBJ2-7, with TRBD1 as a possible D gene (6 bases). This CDR3 is built from 14 residues. Germline CDR1 is MNHEY and CDR2 is SVGEGT. V was cut by 8 bases and J by 1 base, with 15 bases left in between. CDR3 region: CASDPGTNSYEQYF. The CDR3 region has the DNA TGTGCCAGCGATCCCGGGACAAATTCCTACGAGCAGTACTTC.

The rearrangement uses TRBV7-2 and TRBJ2-3; TRBD2 matches at 8 bases. V shed 3 bases, J shed 0 bases, and the junction held 5 bases outside the gene matches. Germline CDR1 and CDR2: SGHTA and FQGNSA. CDR3 length equals 16 residues. The CDR3 loop reads CASSLVAGPSTDTQYF. The DNA of the CDR3 is TGTGCCAGCAGCTTGGTAGCGGGGCCCAGCACAGATACGCAGTATTTT.

By share, this clonotype ranks as medium-sized. The rearrangement joins TRBV25-1 to TRBJ1-1, with unresolved D. The CDR3 runs 17 residues. Trimming took 2 bases from V and 4 from J, leaving 20 bases between them. Germline values: CDR1 MGHDK, CDR2 SYGVNS. The CDR3 nucleotides are TGTGCCAGCAGTGAAAGGTTTCCAAAGGTTAGCGGCACTGAAGCTTTCTTT. This sequence encodes CASSERFPKVSGTEAFF.

This clonotype was detected ten times or more. CDR3 nucleotide sequence: TGTGCCAGCAGCTTGGAACAGGGTGGCACTGAAGCTTTCTTT. It yields the protein CASSLEQGGTEAFF. The chain carries TRBV5-4 and TRBJ1-1; a possible D gene is TRBD1 (6 bases). The germline V and J ends were trimmed by 0 bases and 4 bases, with 10 bases remaining between them. This CDR3 contains 14 residues. Looked up from germline, CDR1 is SGHNT and CDR2 is YYREEE (reference sequence).

This clonotype was counted many times. The V gene is TRBV4-1, the J gene TRBJ2-3; no clear D gene. Trimming took off 0 bases at V and 2 bases at J, with 9 bases between the two ends. The CDR3 loop spans 15 amino acids. In germline, CDR1 is MGHRA, CDR2 YSYEKL. CDR3 in DNA: TGCGCCAGCAGCCAAGATGACACAGCCACAGATACGCAGTATTTT. Translating it yields CASSQDDTATDTQYF.

The chain carries TRBV7-2 and TRBJ2-5; TRBD1 aligns across 9 bases. J lost 0 bases, V lost 4 bases, and 3 bases had no gene match. The CDR3 runs 15 residues. CDR1 and CDR2 (germline): SGHTA, FQGNSA. CDR3 in amino acids: CASSSGQGYQETQYF. The CDR3 nucleotides are TGTGCCAGCAGCTCTGGACAGGGGTACCAAGAGACCCAGTACTTC.

In its sample, this clonotype was seen many times. The J gene is TRBJ1-2, the V gene TRBV30; TRBD1 aligns across 11 bases. The germline V gene has CDR1 GTSNPN and CDR2 SVGIG (reference sequence). Trimming removed 3 bases from V and 5 bases from J; junction bases left unmatched: 5. This CDR3 region has 14 residues. CDR3 DNA sequence: TGTGCCTGGAGGGGACAGGGGGTCTGGTATGGCTACACCTTC. This sequence encodes CAWRGQGVWYGYTF.

This chain uses TRBV5-1 with TRBJ2-5; TRBD1 might be the D (6 bases). The CDR3 sequence is 14 residues long. Germline values: CDR1 SGHRS, CDR2 YFSETQ. The ends were cut back, 2 bases at V and 5 bases at J, with 13 bases in the middle. CDR3 coding DNA: TGCGCCAGCAGCTTTTCGGCAGGGGAGGAGACCCAGTACTTC. Translating it yields CASSFSAGEETQYF.

This clonotype is categorized as medium-sized. V gene TRBV7-8 combines with J gene TRBJ1-4; D uncertain. Deletions cut 3 bases from V and 6 bases from J, with 17 bases between. This CDR3 region has 16 residues. From germline, CDR1 is SGHVS and CDR2 FQNEAQ. The CDR3 is CASSFSTVERDEKLFF. The CDR3 DNA reads as TGTGCCAGCAGCTTTAGTACAGTCGAGAGGGATGAAAAACTGTTTTTT. Looking up the rest from reference TRBV7-8 and TRBJ1-4 gives the full variable domain: GAGVSQSPRYKVAKRGQDVALRCDPISGHVSLFWYQQALGQGPEFLTYFQNEAQLDKSGLPSDRFFAERPEGSVSTLKIQRTQQEDSAVYLCASSFSTVERDEKLFFGSGTQLSVL.

At least ten counts were recorded for this clonotype. The V and J genes are TRBV12-3 or TRBV12-4 and TRBJ2-1, with D perhaps matching TRBD1 or TRBD2 (5 bases each). The CDR3 has 11 amino acids. With 7 bases removed from V and 8 bases from J, the gap between germline ends came to 9 bases. The chain's CDR3 is CASTREHEQFF. The DNA for the CDR3 is TGTGCCAGCACCAGGGAGCATGAGCAGTTCTTC.

This clonotype has a count of ten or more. The chain joins TRBV20-1 to TRBJ2-1; D remains ambiguous. V lost 2 bases to trimming and J lost 0 bases, with 8 bases between them. The CDR3 runs to 14 residues. Germline CDR1 is DFQATT and CDR2 is SNEGSKA (reference sequence). The DNA for the CDR3 is TGCAGTGCTAGAAGCTGGAGCTCCTACAATGAGCAGTTCTTC. Its translation: CSARSWSSYNEQFF.

This clonotype was seen repeatedly, ten times or more. This chain connects TRBV28 to TRBJ2-7; 10 bases fit TRBD2. CDR1 is MDHEN and CDR2 is SYDVKM in the germline V gene. The CDR3 has 16 amino acids. The J segment lost 9 bases and the V segment lost 3 bases, leaving 14 bases of the junction unmatched. The CDR3 DNA follows: TGTGCCAGCAGTTTCCAAACGGCGAGCGGGAGGGCCGGGCAGTACTTC. It translates to CASSFQTASGRAGQYF.

This clonotype was observed many times. This CDR3 is CSVLGPYNEQFF. Written as DNA, the CDR3 is TGCAGCGTTCTGGGCCCCTACAATGAGCAGTTCTTC. The chain uses TRBV29-1 and TRBJ2-1; D call uncertain. V was shortened by 5 bases and J by 2 bases, with 7 bases between the two germline ends. CDR3 size: 12 residues. From germline, CDR1 is SQVTM and CDR2 ANQGSEA.

Only one count was recorded for this clonotype. The chain has TRBV10-3 and TRBJ2-3, with TRBD1 identical over 7 bases. Germline V gives CDR1 ENHRY, CDR2 SYGVKD. The CDR3 has 13 residues. Trimming at V came to 10 bases and at J to 5 bases, leaving 9 bases not matched to a gene. CDR3 in DNA: TGTGCCACCGGACGACAGGGCGGAGATACGCAGTATTTT. It specifies CATGRQGGDTQYF.

Sample share makes this clonotype medium-sized (0.01 to 0.1%). The V call is TRBV28, the J call TRBJ2-1, with 10 bases that match TRBD2. Germline lookup yields CDR1 MDHEN and CDR2 SYDVKM. Trimming cost V 8 bases and J 7 bases; bases outside gene matches: 11. The CDR3 consists of 15 residues. CDR3 sequence (DNA): TGTGCCAGCGGAACAGCGGGAGGGCCTCATAATGAGCAGTTCTTC. Translation: CASGTAGGPHNEQFF.

In its sample, this clonotype was seen many times. The genes are TRBV30 and TRBJ2-5; a weak D match, TRBD1 (5 bases). Germline CDR1 GTSNPN, CDR2 SVGIG (reference sequence). V gave up 3 bases and J gave up 4 bases, with 9 bases separating them. There are 12 residues in the CDR3. In DNA, the CDR3 is TGTGCCTGGAGCCCCCAGGGAGAGACCCAGTACTTC. Its translation: CAWSPQGETQYF.

This clonotype rates as medium-sized (0.01 to 0.1%). The chain recombines TRBV2 with TRBJ1-5; 7 positions match TRBD1. V lost 6 bases and J lost 6; bases outside the gene matches: 11. This CDR3 region has 15 residues. Germline CDR1 is SNHLY and CDR2 is FYNNEI. The CDR3 spells CASSETGMWAQPQHF. In DNA form, the CDR3 reads TGTGCCAGCAGCGAGACAGGGATGTGGGCTCAGCCCCAGCATTTT. Supplemented by reference TRBV2 and TRBJ1-5, the full variable domain reads EPEVTQTPSHQVTQMGQEVILRCVPISNHLYFYWYRQILGQKVEFLVSFYNNEISEKSEIFDDQFSVERPDGSNFTLKIRSTKLEDSAMYFCASSETGMWAQPQHFGDGTRLSIL.

This clonotype was seen repeatedly, ten times or more. The CDR3 protein is CSVPRAQDQNTEAFF. The CDR3 DNA follows: TGCAGTGTACCGAGGGCGCAGGATCAGAACACTGAAGCTTTCTTT. This chain links TRBV20-1 with TRBJ1-1; D is uncertain. CDR1 is DFQATT, CDR2 SNEGSKA, per germline (reference sequence). This CDR3 contains 15 residues. Trimming removed 7 bases from V and 1 base from J, with 19 bases in between.

There are a few counts of this clonotype. The chain uses TRBV5-1 and TRBJ1-5; D remains unclear. This CDR3 comprises 13 residues. The germline gives CDR1 SGHRS, CDR2 YFSETQ. Deletions cut 2 bases from V and 2 bases from J, with 5 bases between. CDR3 bases: TGCGCCAGCAGCTTCGATGGCAATCAGCCCCAGCATTTT. It encodes CASSFDGNQPQHF.

This clonotype is medium-sized (0.01 to 0.1%) in the sample. The V call is TRBV6-5, the J call TRBJ2-6; D gene ambiguous. The length of the CDR3 is 14 residues. V was clipped by 7 bases and J by 0 bases, with 7 bases between them. Germline CDR1 is MNHEY and CDR2 is SVGAGI. The CDR3 DNA sequence: TGTGCCAGCACGAGTTTCTCTGGGGCCAACGTCCTGACTTTC. It specifies CASTSFSGANVLTF.